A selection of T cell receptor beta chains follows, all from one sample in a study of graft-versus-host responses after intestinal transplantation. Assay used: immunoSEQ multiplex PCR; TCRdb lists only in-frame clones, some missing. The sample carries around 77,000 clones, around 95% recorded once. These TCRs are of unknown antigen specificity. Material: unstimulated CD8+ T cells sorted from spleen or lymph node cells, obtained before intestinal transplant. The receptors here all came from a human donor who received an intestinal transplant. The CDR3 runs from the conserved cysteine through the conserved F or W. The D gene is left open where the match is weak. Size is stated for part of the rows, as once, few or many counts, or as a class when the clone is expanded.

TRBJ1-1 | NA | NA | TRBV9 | CASSVASDILRNTEAFF | TGTGCCAGCAGCGTAGCCTCAGACATCCTTCGGAACACTGAAGCTTTCTTT
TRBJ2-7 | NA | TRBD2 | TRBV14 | CASSQDGLADTYEQYF | TGTGCCAGCAGCCAAGACGGACTAGCGGACACCTACGAGCAGTACTTC
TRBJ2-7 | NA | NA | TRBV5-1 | CASSLDPGSNYEQYF | TGCGCCAGCAGCTTGGACCCGGGTTCAAACTACGAGCAGTACTTC
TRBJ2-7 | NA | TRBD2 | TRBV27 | CASSYSAGRAYEQYF | TGTGCCAGCAGTTATTCAGCGGGAAGGGCATACGAGCAGTACTTC
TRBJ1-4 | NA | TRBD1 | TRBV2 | CATQGADGEKLFF | TGTGCCACCCAGGGGGCAGATGGGGAAAAACTGTTTTTT
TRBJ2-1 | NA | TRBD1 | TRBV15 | CATSMGTVNEQFF | TGTGCCACCAGCATGGGGACAGTTAATGAGCAGTTCTTC
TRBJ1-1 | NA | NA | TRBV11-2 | CASSLYGGAGRTEAFF | TGTGCCAGCAGCTTATACGGGGGCGCAGGGAGGACTGAAGCTTTCTTT
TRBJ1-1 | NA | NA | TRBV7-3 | CASSPFRMGYTEAFF | TGTGCCAGCAGCCCTTTTCGCATGGGGTACACTGAAGCTTTCTTT
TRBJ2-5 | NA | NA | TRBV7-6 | CASSLWESSPQMETQYF | TGTGCCAGCAGCTTATGGGAAAGCAGCCCTCAAATGGAGACCCAGTACTTC
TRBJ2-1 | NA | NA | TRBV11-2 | CASSSVGGMGEQFF | TGTGCCAGCAGCTCCGTGGGGGGAATGGGTGAGCAGTTCTTC
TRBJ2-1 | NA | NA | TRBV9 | CASSVLEDHNEQFF | TGTGCCAGCAGCGTGCTCGAGGACCACAATGAGCAGTTCTTC
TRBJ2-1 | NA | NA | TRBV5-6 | CASSHEGGEQFF | TGTGCCAGCAGCCATGAGGGGGGTGAGCAGTTCTTC
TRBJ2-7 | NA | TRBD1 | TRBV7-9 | CASSSTTGITYEQYF | TGTGCCAGCAGCTCGACGACAGGGATAACCTACGAGCAGTACTTC
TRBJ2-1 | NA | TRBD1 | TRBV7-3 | CASSPGQGFGEQFF | TGTGCCAGCAGCCCGGGACAGGGTTTTGGTGAGCAGTTCTTC
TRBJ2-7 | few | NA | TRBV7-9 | CASSLQEGFYEQYF | TGTGCCAGCAGCTTACAGGAAGGGTTCTACGAGCAGTACTTC
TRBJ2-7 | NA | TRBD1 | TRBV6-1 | CASSEGDRSYEQYF | TGTGCCAGCAGTGAAGGGGACAGGTCCTACGAGCAGTACTTC
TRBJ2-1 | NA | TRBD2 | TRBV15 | CATSRDRGDEQFF | TGTGCCACCAGCAGAGATCGGGGGGATGAGCAGTTCTTC
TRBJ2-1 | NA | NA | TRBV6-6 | CASSYPGPYNEQFF | TGTGCCAGCAGTTACCCGGGACCCTACAATGAGCAGTTCTTC
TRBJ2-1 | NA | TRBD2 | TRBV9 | CASSAGTSGLYNEQFF | TGTGCCAGCAGCGCCGGGACTAGCGGGTTATACAATGAGCAGTTCTTC
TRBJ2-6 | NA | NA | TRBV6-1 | CASSEDSSGANVLTF | TGTGCCAGCAGTGAAGACAGCTCTGGGGCCAACGTCCTGACTTTC
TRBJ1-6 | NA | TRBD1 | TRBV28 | CASMGQLSSYNSPLHF | TGTGCCAGCATGGGACAGCTAAGCTCCTATAATTCACCCCTCCACTTT
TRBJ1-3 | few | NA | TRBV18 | CASSPPDRISGNTIYF | TGTGCCAGCTCACCTCCCGACAGGATCTCTGGAAACACCATATATTTT
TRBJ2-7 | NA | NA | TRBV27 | CASQELVGEQYF | TGTGCCAGCCAAGAGCTAGTTGGCGAGCAGTACTTC
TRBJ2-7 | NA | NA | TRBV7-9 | CASSLWGGYEQYF | TGTGCCAGCAGCCTCTGGGGTGGCTACGAGCAGTACTTC
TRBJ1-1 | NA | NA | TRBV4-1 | CASSQGQGGTEAFF | TGCGCCAGCAGCCAAGGGCAGGGAGGCACTGAAGCTTTCTTT
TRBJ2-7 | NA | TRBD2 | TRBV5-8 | CASSRTRGF | TGTGCCAGCAGCCGGACTAGAGGCTTC
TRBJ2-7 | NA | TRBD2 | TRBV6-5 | CASTAPGLPIYEQYF | TGTGCCAGCACCGCTCCGGGACTACCAATCTACGAGCAGTACTTC
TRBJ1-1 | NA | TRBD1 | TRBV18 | CASSPPGQGAIEAFF | TGTGCCAGCTCACCACCGGGACAGGGGGCGATTGAAGCTTTCTTT
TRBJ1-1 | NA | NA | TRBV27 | CASTSKWGLNTEAFF | TGTGCCAGCACCTCCAAGTGGGGGTTGAACACTGAAGCTTTCTTT
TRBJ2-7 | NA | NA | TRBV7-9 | CASSFGGAGEQYF | TGTGCCAGCAGCTTTGGGGGGGCTGGCGAGCAGTACTTC
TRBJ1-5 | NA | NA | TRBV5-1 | CASSLSADSNQPQHF | TGCGCCAGCAGCTTGTCTGCGGATAGCAATCAGCCCCAGCATTTT
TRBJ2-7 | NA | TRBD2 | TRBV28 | CASKASGSYEQYF | TGTGCCAGCAAGGCCAGCGGGAGCTACGAGCAGTACTTC